The TCR beta chain described here comes from a study of beta chain features in type 1 diabetes. Study outcomes and limitations: Significant though moderate, a shortening of TCRB CDR3s appeared in all four CD4+ subsets of Type 1 diabetes patients. Equally in patients and controls, PCR might preferentially amplify shorter templates. Type 1 diabetes patients had fewer VDJ junction insertions and more deletions.

Heparinised blood was drawn once per donor, averaging about 116 mL. Markers CD45RO/CCR7/CD25/CD127/CD95/CD27 served to sort CD4+ naive, central memory, regulatory and stem cell-like memory cells. Sequencing targeted expressed TCRB transcripts, as all isolated RNA had been reverse transcribed. TCRdb keeps only in-frame clones here, not all; method: immunoSEQ multiplex PCR. The sample consists of a few hundred thousand clones, roughly 13% of them appearing once. Details on this clone: Its antigen is not identified. Other DNA sequences in this sample translate to the same CDR3.

Trimming removed 1 base at V and 8 bases at J, with 8 bases between. CDR1 and CDR2 from the germline V gene are SGHTA and FQGNSA. The CDR3 is 12 amino acids. This TCR came from a young woman with type 1 diabetes. Sample: naive CD4+ T cells from blood. The rearrangement joins TRBV7-2 to TRBJ1-2; D is unresolved. The CDR3 region has the DNA TGTGCCAGCAGCTTAGGCTCCTACGGCTACACCTTC. This translates into CASSLGSYGYTF.